This T cell receptor beta chain stems from a study of CD8 T cells in Susac syndrome. The study sequenced TCR beta in blood CD8+ and CD4+ T cells. V was pared by 4 bases and J by 5 bases, with 10 bases of the junction left unmatched. The CDR3 is 15 amino acids. The germline CDR1 and CDR2 sequences are LGHDT and YNNKEL (reference sequence). Random-hexamer reverse transcription was applied to roughly 0.5 to 1 ug RNA. MiXCR, run by TCRdb on the immunoSEQ multiplex PCR reads, gives a single entry per CDR3 protein. The sample includes 230,000 or so distinct CDR3 sequences, roughly 96% of them seen just once.

This sequence originates from a human donor with multiple sclerosis. Sequencing input: CD4+ T cells from PBMCs. The chain combines TRBV3-1 with TRBJ2-5, with 7 positions matching TRBD1. The DNA for the CDR3 is TGTGCCAGCAGCCTCTCGGCCCGAGGGGGCGAGACCCAGTACTTC. It codes for CASSLSARGGETQYF.